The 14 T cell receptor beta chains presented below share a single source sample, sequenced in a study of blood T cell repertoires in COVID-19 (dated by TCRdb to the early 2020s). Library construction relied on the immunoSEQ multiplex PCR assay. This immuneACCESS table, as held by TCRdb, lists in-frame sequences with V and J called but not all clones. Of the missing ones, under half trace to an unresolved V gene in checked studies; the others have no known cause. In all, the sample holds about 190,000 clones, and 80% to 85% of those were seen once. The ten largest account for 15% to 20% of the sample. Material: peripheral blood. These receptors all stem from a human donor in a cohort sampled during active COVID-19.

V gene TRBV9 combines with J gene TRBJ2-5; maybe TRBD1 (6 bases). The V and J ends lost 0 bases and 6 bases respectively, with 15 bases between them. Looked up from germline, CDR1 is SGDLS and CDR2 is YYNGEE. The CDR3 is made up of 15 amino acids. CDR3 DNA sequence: TGTGCCAGCAGCGTAGGAGAGGGGGTTATTAAGACCCAGTACTTC. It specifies CASSVGEGVIKTQYF.

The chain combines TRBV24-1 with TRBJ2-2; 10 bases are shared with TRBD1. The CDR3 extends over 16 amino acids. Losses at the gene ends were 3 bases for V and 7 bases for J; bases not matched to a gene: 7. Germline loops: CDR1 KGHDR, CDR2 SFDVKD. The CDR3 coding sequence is TGTGCCACCAGTGATCAGGACAGGGGGGATTACGGGGAGCTGTTTTTT. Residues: CATSDQDRGDYGELFF.

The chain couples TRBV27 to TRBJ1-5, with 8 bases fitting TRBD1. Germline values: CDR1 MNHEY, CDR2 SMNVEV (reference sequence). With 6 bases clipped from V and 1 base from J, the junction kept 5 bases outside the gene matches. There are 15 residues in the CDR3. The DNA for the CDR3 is TGTGCCAGCAGAAGCGGACAGGGCAGCAATCAGCCCCAGCATTTT. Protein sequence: CASRSGQGSNQPQHF.

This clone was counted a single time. CDR3 region: CASSFPPGTNYGYTF. The CDR3 DNA follows: TGTGCCAGCAGTTTTCCACCGGGAACTAACTATGGCTACACCTTC. The chain combines TRBV28 with TRBJ1-2; the D is unclear. The V end lost 3 bases, the J end lost 0 bases, and 11 bases lay between the germline ends. The CDR3 totals 15 residues. Germline values: CDR1 MDHEN, CDR2 SYDVKM.

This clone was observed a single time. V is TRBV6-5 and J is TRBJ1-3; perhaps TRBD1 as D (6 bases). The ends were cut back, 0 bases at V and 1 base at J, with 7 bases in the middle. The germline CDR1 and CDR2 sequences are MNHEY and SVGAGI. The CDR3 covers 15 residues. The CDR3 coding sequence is TGTGCCAGCAGTTACTCGCAGGGGTCTGGAAACACCATATATTTT. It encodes CASSYSQGSGNTIYF.

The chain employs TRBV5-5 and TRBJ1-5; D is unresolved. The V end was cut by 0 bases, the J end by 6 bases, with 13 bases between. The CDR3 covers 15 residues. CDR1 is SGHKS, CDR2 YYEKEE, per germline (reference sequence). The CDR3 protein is CASSLAAGFLQPQHF. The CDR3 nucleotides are TGTGCCAGCAGCTTGGCCGCGGGTTTTCTTCAGCCCCAGCATTTT.

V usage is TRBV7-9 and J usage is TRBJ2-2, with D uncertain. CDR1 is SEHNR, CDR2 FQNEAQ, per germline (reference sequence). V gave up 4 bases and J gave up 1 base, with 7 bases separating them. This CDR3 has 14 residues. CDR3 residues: CASSYAKNTGELFF. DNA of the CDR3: TGTGCCAGCAGCTACGCTAAGAACACCGGGGAGCTGTTTTTT. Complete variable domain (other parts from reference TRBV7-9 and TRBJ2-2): DTGVSQNPRHKITKRGQNVTFRCDPISEHNRLYWYRQTLGQGPEFLTYFQNEAQLEKSRLLSDRFSAERPKGSFSTLEIQRTEQGDSAMYLCASSYAKNTGELFFGEGSRLTVL.

The CDR3 protein is CASSFGIGGNSPLHF. The CDR3 DNA reads TGTGCCAGCAGCTTCGGTATCGGGGGTAATTCACCCCTCCACTTT. The chain is built from TRBV5-6 and TRBJ1-6; weak D call: TRBD1 (5 bases). Germline V gene lookup returns CDR1 SGHDT and CDR2 YYEEEE. The germline V and J ends were trimmed by 2 bases and 6 bases, with 12 bases remaining between them. This CDR3 contains 15 residues.

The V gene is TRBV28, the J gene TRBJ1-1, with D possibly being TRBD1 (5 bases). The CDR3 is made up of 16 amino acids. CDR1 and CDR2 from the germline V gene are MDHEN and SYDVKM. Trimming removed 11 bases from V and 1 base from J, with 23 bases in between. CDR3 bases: TGTGCCGGGGGGGACCCGGTGGGGGTTAAGAACACTGAAGCTTTCTTT. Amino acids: CAGGDPVGVKNTEAFF.

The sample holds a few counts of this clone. The CDR3 DNA reads as TGCAGCGTCCTTACATACTCTGGAAACACCATATATTTT. This encodes CSVLTYSGNTIYF. The genes are TRBV29-1 and TRBJ1-3; no definite D call. This CDR3 has 13 residues. The germline V gene encodes CDR1 SQVTM and CDR2 ANQGSEA. V lost 6 bases and J 0 bases, leaving 9 bases between the germline ends.

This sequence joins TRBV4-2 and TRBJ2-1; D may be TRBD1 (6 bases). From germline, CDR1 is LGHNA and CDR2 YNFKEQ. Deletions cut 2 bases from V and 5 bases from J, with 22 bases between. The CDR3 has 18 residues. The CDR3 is CASSQSLLLRQVHNEQFF. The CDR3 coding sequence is TGTGCCAGCAGCCAAAGCCTCCTCCTCCGACAGGTCCACAATGAGCAGTTCTTC.

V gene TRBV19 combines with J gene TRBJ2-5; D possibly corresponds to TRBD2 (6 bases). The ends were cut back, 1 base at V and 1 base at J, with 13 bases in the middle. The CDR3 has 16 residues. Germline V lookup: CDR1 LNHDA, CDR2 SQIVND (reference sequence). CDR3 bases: TGTGCCAGTAGTATAGTGGGGGGTTTCGGCCAAGAGACCCAGTACTTC. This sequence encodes CASSIVGGFGQETQYF.

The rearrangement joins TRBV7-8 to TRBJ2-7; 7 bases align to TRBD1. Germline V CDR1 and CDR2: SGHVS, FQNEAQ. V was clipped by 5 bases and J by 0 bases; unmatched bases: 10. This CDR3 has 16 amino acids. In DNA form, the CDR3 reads TGTGCCAGCAGCCCCCGCGGACAGGTCAACTCCTACGAGCAGTACTTC. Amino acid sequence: CASSPRGQVNSYEQYF.

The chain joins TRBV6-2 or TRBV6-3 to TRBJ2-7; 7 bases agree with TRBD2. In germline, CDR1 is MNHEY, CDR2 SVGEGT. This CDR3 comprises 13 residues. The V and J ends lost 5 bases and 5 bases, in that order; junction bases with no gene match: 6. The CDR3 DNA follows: TGTGCCAGCAGTGGAGAGGGAGGGAACGAGCAGTACGTC. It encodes CASSGEGGNEQYV.